This TCR beta chain was found in a study of cytomegalovirus exposure and HLA in healthy donors. 13 Jbeta primers and 60 Vbeta primers were used for the PCR. The repertoire was sequenced with immunoSEQ multiplex PCR; TCRdb's copy has only in-frame clones and lacks some. The table records about 150,000 clones, approximately 87% of them present only once. Trimming shortened V by 7 bases and J by 9 bases, and 8 bases separated the two germline ends. Germline CDR1 reads SGHDT; CDR2 reads YYEEEE. The CDR3 is made up of 10 amino acids. J is TRBJ2-1 and V is TRBV5-6; TRBD1 is a possible D gene (5 bases). Sequences were obtained from PBMCs. This clonotype was obtained from a woman under 40 in good health and CMV-seronegative. CDR3 sequence reads: CASGRGEQFF. In DNA, the CDR3 is TGTGCCAGCGGTAGGGGTGAGCAGTTCTTC.